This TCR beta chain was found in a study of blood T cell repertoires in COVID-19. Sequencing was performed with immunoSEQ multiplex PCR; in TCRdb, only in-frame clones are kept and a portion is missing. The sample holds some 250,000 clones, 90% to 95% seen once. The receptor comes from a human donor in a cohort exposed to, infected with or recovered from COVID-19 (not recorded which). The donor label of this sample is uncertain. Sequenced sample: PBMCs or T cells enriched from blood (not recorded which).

CDR3 in amino acids: CASSIVGTGVGDTIYF. The CDR3 nucleotides read TGTGCCAGTAGTATAGTAGGGACAGGGGTCGGAGACACCATATATTTT. The rearrangement uses TRBV19 and TRBJ1-3; 10 bases fit TRBD1. The CDR3 totals 16 residues. The germline gives CDR1 LNHDA, CDR2 SQIVND (reference sequence). With 1 base clipped from V and 8 bases from J, the junction kept 8 bases outside the gene matches.